Here is one TCR beta chain with its context. What it binds is not known. This entry belongs to a study of CD8 T cells in Susac syndrome. Study-level results: It was acknowledged by the study that relatively few individuals were included in its TCR sequencing and HLA analysis.

Per the germline V gene, CDR1 is DFQATT and CDR2 is SNEGSKA (reference sequence). V shed 5 bases and J 4 bases; nucleotides not matched to a gene: 11. The CDR3 length is 15 residues. Random hexamers were used to reverse transcribe roughly 0.45 to 1 ug of RNA. Coverage of TCR beta CDR3 amplification by immunoSEQ multiplex PCR extended to 54 Vbeta and 13 Jbeta. TCRdb reanalysed the immunoSEQ multiplex PCR reads using MiXCR and keeps one entry per CDR3 protein. The sample consists of under 200,000 distinct CDR3 sequences, 90% to 95% of them appearing once. The V gene is TRBV20-1, the J gene TRBJ2-5; 9 positions agree with TRBD1. The specimen was CD4+ T cells from PBMCs. The clonotype originates from a human donor with Susac syndrome. CDR3 amino acids: CSASPRGQGGETQYF. The CDR3 DNA follows: TGCAGTGCTTCTCCCAGGGGACAGGGAGGAGAGACCCAGTACTTC.